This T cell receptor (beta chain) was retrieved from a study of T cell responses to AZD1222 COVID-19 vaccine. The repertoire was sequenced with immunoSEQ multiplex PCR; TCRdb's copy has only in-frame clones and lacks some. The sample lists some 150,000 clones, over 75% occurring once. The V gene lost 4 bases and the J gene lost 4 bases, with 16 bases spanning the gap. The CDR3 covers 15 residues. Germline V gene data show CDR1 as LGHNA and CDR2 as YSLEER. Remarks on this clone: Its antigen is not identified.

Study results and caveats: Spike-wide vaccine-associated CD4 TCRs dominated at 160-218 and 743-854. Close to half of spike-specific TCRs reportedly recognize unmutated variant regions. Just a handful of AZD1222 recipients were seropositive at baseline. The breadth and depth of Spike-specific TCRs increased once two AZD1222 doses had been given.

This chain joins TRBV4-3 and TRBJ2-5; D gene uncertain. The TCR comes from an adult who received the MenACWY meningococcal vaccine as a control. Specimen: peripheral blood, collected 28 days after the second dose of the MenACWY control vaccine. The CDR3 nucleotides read TGCGCCAGCAGCCCGTCCTTGTCGCGCCCAGAGACCCAGTACTTC. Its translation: CASSPSLSRPETQYF.